A selection of T cell receptor beta chains follows, all from one sample in a study of pediatric ulcerative colitis. Sequencing used immunoSEQ multiplex PCR; TCRdb keeps in-frame clones, though not all of them. The sample holds tens of thousands of clones; roughly 90% are singletons and the top ten take about 3.5%. Sequenced material: blood. The origin of the receptors is a boy under 18 with severe ulcerative colitis. CDR3s include the opening cysteine and the closing phenylalanine or tryptophan. A D gene is named only where the DNA matches it firmly. The size field is filled for only some rows; it gives once, few, many or a size class.

clone size | J gene | D gene | V gene | CDR3 protein | CDR3 DNA
- | TRBJ2-1 | - | TRBV7-2 | CASSPPGTRSYNEQFF | TGTGCCAGCAGTCCTCCGGGGACTCGCTCCTACAATGAGCAGTTCTTC
- | TRBJ2-7 | - | TRBV11-2 | CASSSEATLGYEQYF | TGTGCCAGCAGCTCCGAGGCGACTCTCGGGTACGAGCAGTACTTC
- | TRBJ2-7 | - | TRBV11-1 | CASGLDSSYEQYF | TGTGCCAGCGGGTTGGACAGCTCCTACGAGCAGTACTTC
- | TRBJ2-7 | - | TRBV21-1 | CASSKTELVWRPSKGKQYF | TGTGCCAGCAGCAAAACCGAATTGGTTTGGCGGCCTTCAAAAGGCAAGCAGTACTTC
- | TRBJ1-1 | TRBD1 | TRBV27 | CASSLTGRTEAFF | TGTGCCAGCAGTTTGACAGGGAGGACTGAAGCTTTCTTT
- | TRBJ2-5 | TRBD2 | TRBV29-1 | CSVEGASGNQETQYF | TGCAGCGTTGAGGGGGCTAGCGGGAACCAAGAGACCCAGTACTTC
- | TRBJ2-2 | TRBD2 | TRBV27 | CASSLWGGTSGELFF | TGTGCCAGCAGTTTATGGGGAGGGACCAGCGGGGAGCTGTTTTTT
few | TRBJ1-2 | TRBD1 | TRBV14 | CASSPDRVGYTF | TGTGCCAGCAGCCCGGACAGGGTTGGCTACACCTTC
- | TRBJ2-3 | TRBD2 | TRBV7-2 | CASSHPSGRLTDTQYF | TGTGCCAGCAGCCATCCTAGCGGGAGGTTAACAGATACGCAGTATTTT
- | TRBJ2-7 | - | TRBV25-1 | CASSESGRYEQYF | TGTGCCAGCAGTGAATCGGGACGTTACGAGCAGTACTTC
- | TRBJ2-2 | - | TRBV7-3 | CASSLVGGANTGELFF | TGTGCCAGCAGCTTAGTCGGCGGGGCAAACACCGGGGAGCTGTTTTTT
- | TRBJ1-1 | - | TRBV28 | CASRWGGLSTEAFF | TGTGCCAGCAGATGGGGAGGGCTGTCCACTGAAGCTTTCTTT
- | TRBJ2-7 | - | TRBV2 | CASSSSYEQYF | TGTGCCAGCAGTTCATCCTACGAGCAGTACTTC
few | TRBJ2-5 | - | TRBV4-2 | CASAREGTQETQYF | TGTGCCAGCGCCCGCGAGGGCACCCAAGAGACCCAGTACTTC
- | TRBJ1-4 | - | TRBV7-8 | CASSLRLATNEKLFF | TGTGCCAGCAGCCTCCGCCTTGCAACTAATGAAAAACTGTTTTTT
- | TRBJ1-1 | - | TRBV5-6 | CASSIPGDTEAFF | TGTGCCAGCAGCATACCAGGGGACACTGAAGCTTTCTTT
- | TRBJ1-1 | TRBD1 | TRBV5-4 | CASSTGGAAEAFF | TGTGCCAGCAGCACAGGGGGCGCGGCTGAAGCTTTCTTT
- | TRBJ2-1 | - | TRBV6-5 | CASSYSREAYNEQFF | TGTGCCAGCAGTTACTCCCGCGAGGCCTACAATGAGCAGTTCTTC
- | TRBJ1-4 | - | TRBV9 | CASSVAGDGELFF | TGTGCCAGCAGCGTAGCGGGAGATGGGGAACTGTTTTTT
- | TRBJ2-5 | - | TRBV29-1 | CSVGEETQYF | TGCAGCGTTGGTGAAGAGACCCAGTACTTC
- | TRBJ1-2 | - | TRBV11-3 | CASSLEDLSGYTF | TGTGCCAGCAGCTTAGAAGACTTGAGTGGCTACACCTTC
- | TRBJ2-1 | - | TRBV4-3 | CASSQGPGKEQFF | TGCGCCAGCAGCCAAGGCCCGGGGAAAGAGCAGTTCTTC
- | TRBJ1-1 | - | TRBV4-2 | CASSQETGTTEAFF | TGTGCCAGCAGCCAAGAAACGGGTACCACTGAAGCTTTCTTT
- | TRBJ2-3 | - | TRBV19 | CASSIDVNLPVLGVDTQYF | TGTGCCAGTAGTATAGATGTCAACCTTCCTGTCCTAGGTGTAGATACGCAGTATTTT
- | TRBJ1-1 | - | TRBV5-6 | CASSLMAANTEAFF | TGTGCCAGCAGCTTGATGGCCGCGAACACTGAAGCTTTCTTT
- | TRBJ2-1 | TRBD2 | TRBV4-2 | CASSQVGGLAGVWQFF | TGTGCCAGCAGCCAAGTCGGGGGACTAGCGGGAGTCTGGCAGTTCTTC